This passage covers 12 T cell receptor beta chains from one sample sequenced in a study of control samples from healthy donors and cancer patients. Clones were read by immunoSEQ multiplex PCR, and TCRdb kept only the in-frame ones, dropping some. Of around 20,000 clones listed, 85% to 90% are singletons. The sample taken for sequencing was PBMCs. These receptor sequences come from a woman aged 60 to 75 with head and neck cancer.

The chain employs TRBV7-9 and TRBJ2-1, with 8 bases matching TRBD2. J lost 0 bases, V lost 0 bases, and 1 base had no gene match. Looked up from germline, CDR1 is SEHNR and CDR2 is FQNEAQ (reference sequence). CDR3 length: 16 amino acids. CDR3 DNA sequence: TGTGCCAGCAGCTTAGCCGGGACTAGCTCCTACAATGAGCAGTTCTTC. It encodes CASSLAGTSSYNEQFF.

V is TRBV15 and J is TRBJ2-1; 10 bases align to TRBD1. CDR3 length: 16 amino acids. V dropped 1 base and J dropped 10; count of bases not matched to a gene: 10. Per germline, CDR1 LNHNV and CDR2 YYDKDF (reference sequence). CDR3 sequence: CATSRGRDRGQWEQFF. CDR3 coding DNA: TGTGCCACCAGCAGAGGCCGGGACAGGGGCCAGTGGGAGCAGTTCTTC.

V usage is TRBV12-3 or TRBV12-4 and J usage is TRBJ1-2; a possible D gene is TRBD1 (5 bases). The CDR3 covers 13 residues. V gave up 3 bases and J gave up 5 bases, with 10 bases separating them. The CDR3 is CASSFRGGYGYTF. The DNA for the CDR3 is TGTGCCAGCAGTTTCCGGGGGGGGTATGGCTACACCTTC.

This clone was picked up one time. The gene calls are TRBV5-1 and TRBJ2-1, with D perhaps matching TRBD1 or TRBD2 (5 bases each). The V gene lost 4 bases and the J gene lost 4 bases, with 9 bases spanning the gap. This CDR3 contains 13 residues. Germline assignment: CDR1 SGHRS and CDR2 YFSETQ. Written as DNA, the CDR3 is TGCGCCAGCAGCACGGGACCTTACAATGAGCAGTTCTTC. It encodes CASSTGPYNEQFF. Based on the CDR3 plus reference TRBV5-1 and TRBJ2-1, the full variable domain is KAGVTQTPRYLIKTRGQQVTLSCSPISGHRSVSWYQQTPGQGLQFLFEYFSETQRNKGNFPGRFSGRQFSNSRSEMNVSTLELGDSALYLCASSTGPYNEQFFGPGTRLTVL.

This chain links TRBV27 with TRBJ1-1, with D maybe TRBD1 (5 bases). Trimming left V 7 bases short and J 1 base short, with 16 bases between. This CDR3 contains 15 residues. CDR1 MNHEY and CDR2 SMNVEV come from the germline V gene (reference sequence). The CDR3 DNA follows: TGTGCCAGCAACTCAAGGGCAGGACAGAACACTGAAGCTTTCTTT. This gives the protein CASNSRAGQNTEAFF.

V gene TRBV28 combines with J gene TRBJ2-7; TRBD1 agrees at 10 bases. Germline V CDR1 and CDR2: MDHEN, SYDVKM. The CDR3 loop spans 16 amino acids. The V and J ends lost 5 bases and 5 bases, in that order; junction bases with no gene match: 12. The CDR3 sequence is CASSRTPGQGKDEQYF. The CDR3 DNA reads TGTGCCAGCAGTCGTACCCCGGGACAGGGGAAAGACGAGCAGTACTTC.

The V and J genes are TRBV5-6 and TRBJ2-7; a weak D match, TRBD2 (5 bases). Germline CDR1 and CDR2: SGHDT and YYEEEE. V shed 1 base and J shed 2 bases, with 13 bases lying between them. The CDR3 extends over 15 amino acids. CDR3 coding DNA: TGTGCCAGCAGCTTGCGTGCGGGTGCCCCCTACGAGCAGTACTTC. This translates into CASSLRAGAPYEQYF.

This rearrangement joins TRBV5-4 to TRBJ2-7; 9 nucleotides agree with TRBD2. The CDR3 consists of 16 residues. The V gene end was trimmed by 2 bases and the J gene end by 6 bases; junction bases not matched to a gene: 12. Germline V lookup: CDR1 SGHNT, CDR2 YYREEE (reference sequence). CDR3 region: CASSFDPLAGTLEQYF. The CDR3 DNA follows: TGTGCCAGCAGCTTTGATCCCCTAGCGGGAACTCTCGAGCAGTACTTC. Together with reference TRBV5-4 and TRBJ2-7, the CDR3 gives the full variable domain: ETGVTQSPTHLIKTRGQQVTLRCSSQSGHNTVSWYQQALGQGPQFIFQYYREEENGRGNFPPRFSGLQFPNYSSELNVNALELDDSALYLCASSFDPLAGTLEQYFGPGTRLTVT.

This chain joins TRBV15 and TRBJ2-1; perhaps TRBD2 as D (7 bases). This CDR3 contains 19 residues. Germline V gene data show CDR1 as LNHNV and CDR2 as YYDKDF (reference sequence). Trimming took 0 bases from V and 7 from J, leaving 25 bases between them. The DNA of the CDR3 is TGTGCCACCAGCAGAGATCCAGCGGCAGAGGACGGGGGGACAAATGAGCAGTTCTTC. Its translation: CATSRDPAAEDGGTNEQFF.

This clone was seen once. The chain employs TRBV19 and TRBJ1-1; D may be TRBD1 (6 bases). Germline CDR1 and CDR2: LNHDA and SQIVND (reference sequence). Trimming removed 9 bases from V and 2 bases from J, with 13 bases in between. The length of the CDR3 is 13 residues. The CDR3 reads CASGQTYNTEAFF. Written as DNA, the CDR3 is TGTGCCAGCGGACAGACTTACAACACTGAAGCTTTCTTT.

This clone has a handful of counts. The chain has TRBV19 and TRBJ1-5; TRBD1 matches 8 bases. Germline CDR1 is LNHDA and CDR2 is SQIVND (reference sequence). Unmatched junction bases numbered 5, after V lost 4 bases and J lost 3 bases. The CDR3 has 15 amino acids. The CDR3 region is CASSRGDRPNQPQHF. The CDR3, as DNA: TGTGCCAGTAGTAGAGGGGACAGGCCCAATCAGCCCCAGCATTTT.

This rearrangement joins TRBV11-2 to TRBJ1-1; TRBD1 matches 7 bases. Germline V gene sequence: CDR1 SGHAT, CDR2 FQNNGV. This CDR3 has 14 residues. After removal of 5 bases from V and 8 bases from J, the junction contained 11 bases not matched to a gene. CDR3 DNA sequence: TGTGCCAGCAGCCACGCCCGACAGGGCATAGAAGCTTTCTTT. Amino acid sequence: CASSHARQGIEAFF.